This T cell receptor (beta chain) derives from a study of radiation and T cells in renal cell carcinoma. The germline gives CDR1 SNHLY, CDR2 FYNNEI. Trimming shortened V by 6 bases and J by 4 bases, and 11 bases separated the two germline ends. The CDR3 length is 13 residues. The repertoire was sequenced with immunoSEQ multiplex PCR; TCRdb's copy has only in-frame clones and lacks some. Here the sample spans just over 15,000 clones, around three fifths being singletons. The treatment here: 15 Gy SBRT to primary tumor, nephrectomy 4 weeks later. Nephrectomy followed 15 Gy stereotactic body radiation by 4 weeks. Study-wide results and limits: Only small tumor regions of about 1.1 g were sampled.

A note on this clone: No antigen is known for it.

This specimen consisted of tumor tissue, obtained from a patient whose treatment included radiotherapy and nephrectomy. This chain links TRBV2 with TRBJ2-3, with D tentatively TRBD2 (5 bases). The receptor's source is a woman between 70 and 85 years old with renal cell carcinoma. CDR3: CASSLLEADTQYF. CDR3 nucleotide sequence: TGTGCCAGCAGCTTACTAGAGGCAGATACGCAGTATTTT.